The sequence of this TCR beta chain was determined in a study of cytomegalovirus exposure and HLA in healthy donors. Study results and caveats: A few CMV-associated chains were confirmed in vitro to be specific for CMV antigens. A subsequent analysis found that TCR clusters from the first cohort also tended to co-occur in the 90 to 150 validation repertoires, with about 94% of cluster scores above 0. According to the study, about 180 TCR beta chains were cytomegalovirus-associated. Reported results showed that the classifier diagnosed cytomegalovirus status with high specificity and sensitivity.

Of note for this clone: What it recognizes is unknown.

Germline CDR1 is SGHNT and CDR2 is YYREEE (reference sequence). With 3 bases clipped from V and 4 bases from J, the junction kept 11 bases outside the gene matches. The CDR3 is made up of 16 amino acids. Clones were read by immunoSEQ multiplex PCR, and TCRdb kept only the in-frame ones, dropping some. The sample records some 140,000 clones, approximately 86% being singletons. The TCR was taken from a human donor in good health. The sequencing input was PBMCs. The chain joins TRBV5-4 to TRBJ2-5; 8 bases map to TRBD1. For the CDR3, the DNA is TGTGCCAGCAGCTCAACAGGGGGGACCAAAGGAGAGACCCAGTACTTC. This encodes CASSSTGGTKGETQYF.